This is a list of T cell receptor beta chains from one sample in a study of cytomegalovirus exposure and HLA in healthy donors. The repertoire was sequenced with immunoSEQ multiplex PCR; TCRdb's copy has only in-frame clones and lacks some. Of more than 110,000 clones listed, 65% to 90% are singletons. Sample: PBMCs. Receptors were obtained from a female donor in good health and CMV-seronegative. Each CDR3 is given with its conserved first and last residue. Fields, in order: J gene, D gene, clone size, V gene, CDR3 DNA, CDR3 protein. The D gene is left open where the match is weak. The size of a clone is reported for some rows only, either as once, few or many, or as a class for expanded clones.

TRBJ2-1,TRBD1,once,TRBV30,TGTGCCTGGAGTGTACCAGGGGACAGGGGGTACAATGAGCAGTTCTTC,CAWSVPGDRGYNEQFF
TRBJ1-5,.,.,TRBV27,TGTGCCAGCAGTTCCCCAGATCAGCCCCAGCATTTT,CASSSPDQPQHF
TRBJ1-5,.,once,TRBV27,TGTGCCAGCAGCACCCAGGGGTTCAATCAGCCCCAGCATTTT,CASSTQGFNQPQHF
TRBJ1-4,.,.,TRBV7-9,TGTGCCAGCAGCCCTAAAGGGGGGGTAAATGAAAAACTGTTTTTT,CASSPKGGVNEKLFF
TRBJ2-1,.,.,TRBV5-4,TGTGCCAGCAGCTTACCGGGTCGCTACAATGAGCAGTTCTTC,CASSLPGRYNEQFF
TRBJ1-5,TRBD1,.,TRBV5-6,TGTGCCAGCGGGTCCCGGGACAGGGGGTATCAGCCCCAGCATTTT,CASGSRDRGYQPQHF
TRBJ1-5,TRBD1,.,TRBV27,TGTGCCAGCAGTCCGGACAGGTCCGGTCAGCCCCAGCATTTT,CASSPDRSGQPQHF
TRBJ2-1,TRBD2,.,TRBV11-3,TGTGCCAGCAGCTTAGACTTGCTAGCGGGATCGCGCAATGAGCAGTTCTTC,CASSLDLLAGSRNEQFF
TRBJ1-4,TRBD1,.,TRBV6-1,TGTGCCAGCACTCCCAGGGGGGCTAATGAAAAACTGTTTTTT,CASTPRGANEKLFF
TRBJ2-3,.,.,TRBV27,TGTGCCAGCAGTTTAGAAGCTACTAGCACAGATACGCAGTATTTT,CASSLEATSTDTQYF
TRBJ2-7,.,.,TRBV6-5,TGTGCCAGCACCACCGGCTACGAGCAGTACTTC,CASTTGYEQYF
TRBJ2-3,TRBD2,.,TRBV27,TGTGCCAGCAGTTTACTCCCGGGACTAGCGGACTCAGCTCGGACAGATACGCAGTATTTT,CASSLLPGLADSARTDTQYF
TRBJ2-1,TRBD2,.,TRBV4-1,TGCGCCAGCAGCTCTCTAGCGGGTGCTCCTGATGAGCAGTTCTTC,CASSSLAGAPDEQFF
TRBJ2-1,TRBD1,.,TRBV30,TGTGCCTGGAGTGGGGAGCTAGGGACAGCTTACAATGAGCAGTTCTTC,CAWSGELGTAYNEQFF
TRBJ2-7,TRBD1,.,TRBV7-9,TGTGCCAGCAGCCCGGGTGGGACAGGGGCACACGAGCAGTACTTC,CASSPGGTGAHEQYF
TRBJ2-1,.,.,TRBV5-4,TGTGCCAGCAGCTGGGGAGGTGAGCAGTTCTTC,CASSWGGEQFF
TRBJ1-5,TRBD1,.,TRBV19,TGTGCCAGTAGGCCGGGACAGGGGGCGGGGGTTCGCAATCAGCCCCAGCATTTT,CASRPGQGAGVRNQPQHF
TRBJ2-7,.,.,TRBV5-8,TGTGCCAGCACCGACAGGTACTCCTACGAGCAGTACTTC,CASTDRYSYEQYF
TRBJ1-5,.,.,TRBV27,TGTGCCAGCAGTATACAGGGAGTAGGACAGCCCCAGCATTTT,CASSIQGVGQPQHF
TRBJ2-3,.,.,TRBV5-1,TGCGCCAGCAGTACTTCCGGGACAGGGATAAGGGTAGCGGGAAGGGATACGCAGTATTTT,CASSTSGTGIRVAGRDTQYF
TRBJ2-2,.,few,TRBV7-9,TGTGCCAGCAGCTTAGAGGGTTGGACAAGGGTAACCGGGGAGCTGTTTTTT,CASSLEGWTRVTGELFF
TRBJ2-2,.,.,TRBV28,TGTGCCAGCAGTCGCCGGGACTTACGGGGGGAGCTGTTTTTT,CASSRRDLRGELFF
TRBJ2-3,TRBD2,once,TRBV7-9,TGTGCCAGCAGCGTACCGACTAGCGGCACAGATACGCAGTATTTT,CASSVPTSGTDTQYF
TRBJ2-4,.,.,TRBV5-6,TGTGCCAGCAGCCAGGAGGGCGTCATTCAGTACTTC,CASSQEGVIQYF
TRBJ2-7,TRBD2,.,TRBV30,TGTGCCTGGAGTTTGGGACTAGCGGGCGCCTACGAGCAGTACTTC,CAWSLGLAGAYEQYF
TRBJ2-3,TRBD1,.,TRBV6-1,TGTGCCAGCAGTGAGTCGACAGGGCGCACAGATACGCAGTATTTT,CASSESTGRTDTQYF